This section outlines one T cell receptor beta chain sequence together with its context. Relative to the germline gene, one junction end is altered; a read error may explain this. This specimen includes other DNA sequences encoding the same CDR3. This record comes from a study of tumor T cells in aggressive B-cell lymphoma. The germline V gene has CDR1 MNHEY and CDR2 SVGAGI. This CDR3 contains 15 residues. Data came from immunoSEQ multiplex PCR; TCRdb stores just in-frame clones and leaves some out. The profile shows around 4,500 clones, approximately 90% of them singletons. The receptor was derived from an adult with diffuse large B cell lymphoma. The sequenced material came from tumor tissue. The V and J genes are TRBV6-5 and TRBJ1-1, with D unresolved. The CDR3 DNA reads as TGTGCCAGCAGTTACCCCGACGCCGGCGGGATTGAAGCTTTTTTT. Translated, it gives CASSYPDAGGIEAFF.